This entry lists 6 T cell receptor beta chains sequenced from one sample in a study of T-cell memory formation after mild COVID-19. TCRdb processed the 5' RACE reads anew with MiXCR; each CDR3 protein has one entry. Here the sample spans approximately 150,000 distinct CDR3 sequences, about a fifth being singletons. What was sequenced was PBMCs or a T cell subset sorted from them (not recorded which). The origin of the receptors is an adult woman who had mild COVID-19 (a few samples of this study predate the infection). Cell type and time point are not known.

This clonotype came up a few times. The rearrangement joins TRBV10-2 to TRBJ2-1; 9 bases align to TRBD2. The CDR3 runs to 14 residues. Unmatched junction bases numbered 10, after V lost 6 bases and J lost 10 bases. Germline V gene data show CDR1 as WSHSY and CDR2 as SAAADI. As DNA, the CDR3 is TGCGCCAGCAGGTGGAGAGCGGGGGGCTCCGAGCAGTTCTTC. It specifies CASRWRAGGSEQFF.

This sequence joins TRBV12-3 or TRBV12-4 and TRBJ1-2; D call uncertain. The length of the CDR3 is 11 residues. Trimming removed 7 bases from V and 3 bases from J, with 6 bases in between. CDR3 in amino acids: CASTRDYGYTF. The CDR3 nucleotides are TGTGCCAGCACCCGGGACTATGGCTACACCTTC.

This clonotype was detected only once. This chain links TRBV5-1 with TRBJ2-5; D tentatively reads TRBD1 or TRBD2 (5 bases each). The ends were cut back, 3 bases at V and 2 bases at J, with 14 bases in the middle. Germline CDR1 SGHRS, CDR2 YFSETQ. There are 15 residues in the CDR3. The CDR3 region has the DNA TGCGCCAGCAGCTGGAGAGGGACGCGTCAAGAGACCCAGTACTTC. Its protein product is CASSWRGTRQETQYF.

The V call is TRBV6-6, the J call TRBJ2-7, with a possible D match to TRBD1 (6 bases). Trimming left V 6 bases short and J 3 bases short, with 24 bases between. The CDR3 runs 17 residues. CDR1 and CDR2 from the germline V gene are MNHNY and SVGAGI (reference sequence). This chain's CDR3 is CASSPRGTQRPDYEQYF. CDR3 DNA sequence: TGTGCCAGCAGCCCCCGTGGGACACAACGTCCCGACTACGAGCAGTACTTC.

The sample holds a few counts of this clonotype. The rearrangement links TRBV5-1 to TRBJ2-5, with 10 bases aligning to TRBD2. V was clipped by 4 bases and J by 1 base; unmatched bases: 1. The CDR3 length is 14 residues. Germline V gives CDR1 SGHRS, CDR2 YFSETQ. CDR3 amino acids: CASSRTSGQETQYF. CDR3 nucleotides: TGCGCCAGCAGCAGGACTAGCGGCCAAGAGACCCAGTACTTC. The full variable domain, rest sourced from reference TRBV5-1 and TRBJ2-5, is KAGVTQTPRYLIKTRGQQVTLSCSPISGHRSVSWYQQTPGQGLQFLFEYFSETQRNKGNFPGRFSGRQFSNSRSEMNVSTLELGDSALYLCASSRTSGQETQYFGPGTRLLVL.

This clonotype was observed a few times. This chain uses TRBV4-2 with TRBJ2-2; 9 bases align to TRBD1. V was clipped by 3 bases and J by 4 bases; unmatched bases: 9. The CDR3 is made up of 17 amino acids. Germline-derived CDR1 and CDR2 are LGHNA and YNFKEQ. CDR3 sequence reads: CASSQSPGTGFTGELFF. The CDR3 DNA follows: TGTGCCAGCAGCCAGTCCCCCGGGACAGGGTTCACCGGGGAGCTGTTTTTT.